This passage covers 9 T cell receptor beta chains from one sample sequenced in a study of blood T cell repertoires in COVID-19. Sequencing was performed with immunoSEQ multiplex PCR; in TCRdb, only in-frame clones are kept and a portion is missing. Of 150,000 to 190,000 clones in the sample, around 83% were seen once. The sample taken for sequencing was peripheral blood. The receptor set was obtained from a woman aged 60-70 years with COVID-19, enrolled during active disease.

This clone was detected only once. The rearrangement uses TRBV9 and TRBJ1-2; the D gene is possibly TRBD1 (5 bases). Germline V gives CDR1 SGDLS, CDR2 YYNGEE. The CDR3 covers 13 residues. The V and J ends lost 0 bases and 8 bases respectively, with 11 bases between them. This chain's CDR3 is CASSVAQGEGYTF. CDR3 sequence (DNA): TGTGCCAGCAGCGTAGCCCAGGGTGAGGGCTACACCTTC.

This rearrangement joins TRBV12-5 to TRBJ1-1; D is undetermined. The CDR3 sequence is 12 residues long. Germline values: CDR1 LGHNT, CDR2 FRNRAP. V was pared by 2 bases and J by 6 bases, with 7 bases between. CDR3 region: CASGLKGAEAFF. The CDR3 region has the DNA TGTGCTAGTGGTTTGAAGGGAGCTGAAGCTTTCTTT.

The gene calls are TRBV18 and TRBJ1-2, with unresolved D. Per germline, CDR1 KGHSH and CDR2 LQKENI. The CDR3 is made up of 13 amino acids. V lost 5 bases, J lost 2 bases, and 9 bases lay in between. CDR3: CASSDTGNYGYTF. In DNA, the CDR3 is TGTGCCAGCTCAGACACCGGCAACTATGGCTACACCTTC.

This chain joins TRBV19 and TRBJ1-5, with 8 bases that match TRBD1. The V and J ends lost 7 bases and 6 bases, in that order; junction bases with no gene match: 11. Germline V gene lookup returns CDR1 LNHDA and CDR2 SQIVND (reference sequence). The CDR3 covers 15 residues. CDR3 in DNA: TGTGCCAGTAAACCAGGACAGGGACGACGTCAGCCCCAGCATTTT. This encodes CASKPGQGRRQPQHF.

This chain uses TRBV7-3 with TRBJ1-1, with D maybe TRBD1 (6 bases). CDR3 length: 16 residues. The V and J ends lost 5 bases and 0 bases respectively, with 16 bases between them. CDR1 SGHTA and CDR2 FQGTGA come from the germline V gene. The CDR3 region has the DNA TGTGCCAGCAGCCCCCAACAGGGTATGATGAACACTGAAGCTTTCTTT. Translation gives CASSPQQGMMNTEAFF.

The rearrangement joins TRBV29-1 to TRBJ1-2; the D is unclear. This CDR3 region has 12 residues. Trimming stripped 7 bases from V and 0 bases from J, with 9 bases between. Germline assignment: CDR1 SQVTM and CDR2 ANQGSEA. As DNA, the CDR3 is TGCAGCGGGGGAGAGACTAACTATGGCTACACCTTC. Its protein is CSGGETNYGYTF.

The chain has TRBV10-3 and TRBJ2-1; D is ambiguous. The CDR3 runs 13 residues. Germline lookup yields CDR1 ENHRY and CDR2 SYGVKD. V gave up 4 bases and J gave up 11 bases, with 15 bases separating them. CDR3 coding DNA: TGTGCCATCAGTGGACTGTCTTTCGAGCAGCAGTTCTTC. Translated: CAISGLSFEQQFF.

The rearrangement links TRBV7-8 to TRBJ1-5; 7 bases are shared with TRBD1. V lost 5 bases and J lost 2; bases outside the gene matches: 3. The CDR3 consists of 14 residues. The germline V gene has CDR1 SGHVS and CDR2 FQNEAQ. In DNA, the CDR3 is TGTGCCAGCAGCCACAGGGGTGGCAATCAGCCCCAGCATTTT. It encodes CASSHRGGNQPQHF.

V usage is TRBV9 and J usage is TRBJ2-5; tentative D call: TRBD2 (6 bases). The germline V gene encodes CDR1 SGDLS and CDR2 YYNGEE. Deletions cut 2 bases from V and 1 base from J, with 15 bases between. The CDR3 loop spans 16 amino acids. In DNA form, the CDR3 reads TGTGCCAGCAGCGTTCGGCTAGGAGGGACCCAAGAGACCCAGTACTTC. Translation: CASSVRLGGTQETQYF.